The next 22 T cell receptor beta chains were all read from a single sample in a study of blood T cell repertoires in COVID-19. The repertoire was sequenced with immunoSEQ multiplex PCR; TCRdb's copy has only in-frame clones and lacks some. Of about 280,000 clones in the sample, around nine tenths were seen once. The sequenced material came from PBMCs or T cells enriched from blood (not recorded which). These receptors all come from a woman in her thirties or forties who had recovered from COVID-19.

Note on this clone: At one of its ends the junction is not consistent with the germline gene, which may arise from a read error. The chain employs TRBV3-1 (or the pseudogene TRBV3-2) and TRBJ2-7, with D maybe TRBD2 (6 bases). The CDR3 covers 15 residues. The germline gives CDR1 LGHDT, CDR2 YNNKEL (reference sequence). The DNA of the CDR3 is TGTGCCAGCGGCCATTGGGGGGAACGCCCCTACGAGCAGTACTTC. This translates into CASGHWGERPYEQYF.

The chain joins TRBV30 to TRBJ2-1; weak D call: TRBD2 (6 bases). Germline V gene sequence: CDR1 GTSNPN, CDR2 SVGIG (reference sequence). The germline V and J ends were trimmed by 5 bases and 4 bases, with 12 bases remaining between them. This CDR3 region has 13 residues. The CDR3 region has the DNA TGTGCCTGGGCTAGCGCGGAATACAATGAGCAGTTCTTC. This encodes CAWASAEYNEQFF. The variable domain in full, with the rest retrieved from reference TRBV30 and TRBJ2-1, is SQTIHQWPATLVQPVGSPLSLECTVEGTSNPNLYWYRQAAGRGLQLLFYSVGIGQISSEVPQNLSASRPQDRQFILSSKKLLLSDSGFYLCAWASAEYNEQFFGPGTRLTVL.

The gene calls are TRBV4-1 and TRBJ2-1; D is unresolved. V gave up 0 bases and J gave up 1 base, with 16 bases separating them. This CDR3 contains 18 residues. CDR1 is MGHRA and CDR2 is YSYEKL in the germline V gene. CDR3 amino acids: CASSQERPQWASYNEQFF. DNA of the CDR3: TGCGCCAGCAGCCAAGAGAGACCCCAGTGGGCGTCCTACAATGAGCAGTTCTTC.

The rearrangement uses TRBV4-1 and TRBJ1-2; 7 positions agree with TRBD1. Germline lookup yields CDR1 MGHRA and CDR2 YSYEKL. This CDR3 is 13 amino acids long. With V trimmed by 8 bases and J by 7 bases, 10 bases remained unmatched. The CDR3 loop is CASSDRADFGYTF. Here the CDR3 DNA reads TGCGCCAGCTCCGACAGGGCCGACTTTGGCTACACCTTC.

There are a few counts of this clone. CDR3 bases: TGTGCCTGGAGTTACTTGACTGGTACCGGGGAGCTGTTTTTT. It is translated as CAWSYLTGTGELFF. V gene TRBV30 combines with J gene TRBJ2-2; unclear D gene. V lost 2 bases and J 5 bases, leaving 12 bases between the germline ends. This CDR3 is 14 amino acids long. CDR1 is GTSNPN, CDR2 SVGIG, per germline (reference sequence).

The chain has TRBV28 and TRBJ2-7, with a possible D match to TRBD2 (5 bases). Germline CDR1 reads MDHEN; CDR2 reads SYDVKM. This CDR3 region has 14 residues. Trimming took off 4 bases at V and 4 bases at J, with 14 bases between the two ends. CDR3 sequence reads: CASSSDALGYEQYF. The CDR3 nucleotides read TGTGCCAGCAGTTCGGACGCACTAGGGTACGAGCAGTACTTC.

In this sample, this clone turned up once. The chain's CDR3 is CASSLAGGEGNTIYF. DNA of the CDR3: TGCGCCAGCAGCTTAGCAGGGGGCGAGGGAAACACCATATATTTT. The chain recombines TRBV5-1 with TRBJ1-3; 8 positions match TRBD1. After removal of 2 bases from V and 4 bases from J, the junction contained 5 bases not matched to a gene. The CDR3 covers 15 residues. Germline loops: CDR1 SGHRS, CDR2 YFSETQ.

The chain joins TRBV18 to TRBJ2-5; a possible D gene is TRBD2 (6 bases). V gave up 3 bases and J gave up 5 bases, with 16 bases separating them. CDR1 is KGHSH, CDR2 LQKENI, per germline. This CDR3 has 15 residues. In nucleotides, the CDR3 is TGTGCCAGCTCACCCAGACTAGGGCAAGACGAGACCCAGTACTTC. Protein product: CASSPRLGQDETQYF.

This chain connects TRBV2 to TRBJ2-7; 11 bases are shared with TRBD1. The germline gives CDR1 SNHLY, CDR2 FYNNEI. The CDR3 covers 16 residues. V lost 3 bases to trimming and J lost 7 bases; unmatched junction nucleotides: 11. In DNA, the CDR3 is TGTGCCAGCAGTGACGGGGAGGGGACAGGGGGTCGGGAGCAGTACTTC. It yields the protein CASSDGEGTGGREQYF.

This sequence joins TRBV2 and TRBJ2-2, with 9 bases aligning to TRBD1. The trim removed 8 bases at V and 6 bases at J, leaving 7 bases unmatched. Germline V gene sequence: CDR1 SNHLY, CDR2 FYNNEI. The CDR3 runs 14 residues. This CDR3 is CASSRDRAPGELFF. Here the CDR3 DNA reads TGTGCCAGCTCGCGGGACAGGGCCCCCGGGGAGCTGTTTTTT.

This clone was seen a few times. The chain couples TRBV6-5 to TRBJ2-2, with 10 bases identical to TRBD2. Germline CDR1 MNHEY, CDR2 SVGAGI. This CDR3 is 15 amino acids long. V dropped 2 bases and J dropped 6; count of bases not matched to a gene: 3. The chain's CDR3 is CASSYKREGPGELFF. The CDR3 DNA reads TGTGCCAGCAGTTACAAGCGGGAGGGCCCCGGGGAGCTGTTTTTT.

The chain uses TRBV28 and TRBJ2-3, with TRBD2 matching over 9 bases. Unmatched junction bases numbered 18, after V lost 6 bases and J lost 2 bases. This CDR3 has 19 residues. CDR1 and CDR2 (germline): MDHEN, SYDVKM. The CDR3 nucleotides are TGTGCCAGCAGCCCCACGATCCACAAGCGGGAGGAGCCCACAGATACGCAGTATTTT. It codes for CASSPTIHKREEPTDTQYF.

The J gene is TRBJ2-7, the V gene TRBV3-1 (or the pseudogene TRBV3-2); a possible D gene is TRBD2 (6 bases). The CDR3 covers 15 residues. The V gene's germline CDR1 is LGHDT and CDR2 YNNKEL (reference sequence). V dropped 1 base and J dropped 7 bases, with 17 bases sitting between them. The CDR3 bases are TGTGCCAGCAGCCAAGTCGGGAGTCGGGGTAGGGAGCAGTACTTC. It translates to CASSQVGSRGREQYF.

This clone appeared once. The chain combines TRBV6-1 with TRBJ2-7, with 8 bases aligning to TRBD2. Germline V gene sequence: CDR1 MNHNS, CDR2 SASEGT. The CDR3 consists of 15 residues. The V and J ends lost 1 base and 2 bases, in that order; junction bases with no gene match: 4. The CDR3 loop is CASSEGLAPTYEQYF. For the CDR3, the DNA is TGTGCCAGCAGTGAAGGACTAGCGCCCACCTACGAGCAGTACTTC.

This chain links TRBV28 with TRBJ1-2; the match to TRBD1 covers 8 bases. CDR3 size: 14 residues. V was clipped by 5 bases and J by 4 bases; unmatched bases: 6. In germline, CDR1 is MDHEN, CDR2 SYDVKM. In DNA form, the CDR3 reads TGTGCCAGCAGTCCAAACAGGGGGAGCTATGGCTACACCTTC. Its protein is CASSPNRGSYGYTF.

This sequence joins TRBV11-2 and TRBJ2-4; the match to TRBD2 covers 8 bases. Germline V gene lookup returns CDR1 SGHAT and CDR2 FQNNGV. After removal of 4 bases from V and 2 bases from J, the junction contained 13 bases not matched to a gene. This CDR3 region has 18 residues. The CDR3 region has the DNA TGTGCCAGCAGCTCCACAATCTTAGCGGGAAACCCCAAAAACATTCAGTACTTC. This codes for CASSSTILAGNPKNIQYF.

In DNA form, the CDR3 reads TGCGCCAGCAGACATACGGGACTAACCTACGAGCAGTACTTC. This encodes CASRHTGLTYEQYF. The rearrangement links TRBV10-2 to TRBJ2-7; 7 nucleotides align to TRBD2. The CDR3 spans 14 residues. The junction had 7 bases not matched to a gene; V was cut back by 6 bases and J by 2 bases. Germline-derived CDR1 and CDR2 are WSHSY and SAAADI.

V usage is TRBV28 and J usage is TRBJ2-1; tentatively, D is TRBD2 (5 bases). Germline CDR1 MDHEN, CDR2 SYDVKM. The CDR3 spans 14 residues. Trimming removed 8 bases at V and 10 bases at J, with 21 bases between. DNA for the CDR3: TGTGCCAGCCCGCCACCGGGGAGCACGGGCGAGCAGTTCTTC. Translated: CASPPPGSTGEQFF.

This chain connects TRBV7-2 to TRBJ2-1; TRBD2 matches 13 bases. This CDR3 region has 15 residues. The J segment lost 9 bases and the V segment lost 4 bases, leaving 6 bases of the junction unmatched. The germline CDR1 and CDR2 sequences are SGHTA and FQGNSA. CDR3 loop: CASSSRTSGRLEQFF. For the CDR3, the DNA is TGTGCCAGCAGCTCCCGGACTAGCGGGAGACTTGAGCAGTTCTTC.

Points on this clone: Within the sample, other DNA sequences also encode this same CDR3. The V call is TRBV12-3 or TRBV12-4, the J call TRBJ1-4, with D hard to call. There are 13 residues in the CDR3. The ends were cut back, 1 base at V and 8 bases at J, with 8 bases in the middle. CDR3 sequence (DNA): TGTGCCAGCAGTTTAGGCGGGAACGAAAAACTGTTTTTT. It encodes CASSLGGNEKLFF.

The CDR3 bases are TGTGCCAGCAGTTTGGCAGGGGTGTGGGGAAACACCATATATTTT. Its protein is CASSLAGVWGNTIYF. The genes are TRBV28 and TRBJ1-3; a weak D match, TRBD1 (6 bases). Deletions cut 3 bases from V and 4 bases from J, with 13 bases between. CDR3 length equals 15 residues. Germline V gene data show CDR1 as MDHEN and CDR2 as SYDVKM.

The CDR3 nucleotides read TGTGCCAGCAGCCGAGACAGGGTCTCAAGTCAGCCCCAGCATTTT. Encoded protein: CASSRDRVSSQPQHF. The rearrangement links TRBV5-5 to TRBJ1-5; TRBD1 matches 7 bases. Per germline, CDR1 SGHKS and CDR2 YYEKEE (reference sequence). The CDR3 covers 15 residues. With 4 bases clipped from V and 6 bases from J, the junction kept 10 bases outside the gene matches. The entire variable domain, with the rest obtained from reference TRBV5-5 and TRBJ1-5, is as follows: DAGVTQSPTHLIKTRGQQVTLRCSPISGHKSVSWYQQVLGQGPQFIFQYYEKEERGRGNFPDRFSARQFPNYSSELNVNALLLGDSALYLCASSRDRVSSQPQHFGDGTRLSIL.